Below are 28 T cell receptor beta chains sequenced from a single sample in a study of neurological immune-mediated disorders. TCRdb re-analysed the 5' RACE reads in MiXCR, keeping a single row per CDR3 protein. The sample has about 16,000 distinct CDR3 sequences; 14% to 15% are singletons. The sequencing input was PBMCs. These receptors were taken from a man aged 55 to 69 with HTLV-1-associated myelopathy (HAM/TSP).

This clonotype was detected ten times or more. The chain is built from TRBV2 and TRBJ2-2; D remains ambiguous. The CDR3 loop spans 15 amino acids. Trimming pared 2 bases from V and 5 bases from J, leaving 12 bases between. The germline V gene has CDR1 SNHLY and CDR2 FYNNEI. CDR3 coding DNA: TGTGCCAGCAGTGAACAGGCCCTTAGGACCGGGGAGCTGTTTTTT. This sequence encodes CASSEQALRTGELFF.

This clonotype was counted ten times or more. This chain uses TRBV20-1 with TRBJ2-7; 7 nucleotides align to TRBD1. Germline values: CDR1 DFQATT, CDR2 SNEGSKA (reference sequence). With 1 base clipped from V and 7 bases from J, the junction kept 7 bases outside the gene matches. The CDR3 has 13 amino acids. This CDR3 reads CSARGPGGREQYF. The CDR3 DNA is TGCAGTGCTAGAGGCCCAGGGGGTAGGGAGCAGTACTTC.

This clonotype was counted ten times or more. The V gene is TRBV7-2, the J gene TRBJ2-5; D not certain. The CDR3 covers 13 residues. Trimming shortened V by 4 bases and J by 4 bases, and 10 bases separated the two germline ends. CDR1 SGHTA and CDR2 FQGNSA come from the germline V gene. CDR3 protein: CASSYRLTETQYF. In DNA form, the CDR3 reads TGTGCCAGCAGCTATAGGCTTACAGAGACCCAGTACTTC.

This clonotype came up many times. J is TRBJ2-5 and V is TRBV3-1; 7 bases line up with TRBD2. V lost 4 bases and J lost 3; bases outside the gene matches: 5. CDR1 LGHDT and CDR2 YNNKEL come from the germline V gene (reference sequence). The CDR3 totals 14 residues. As DNA, the CDR3 is TGTGCCAGCAGCCCCAATGCGGGGGAAGAGACCCAGTACTTC. It encodes CASSPNAGEETQYF.

At least ten counts were recorded for this clonotype. For the CDR3, the DNA is TGCAGTCCTTCCCAGACTAGCGGGGCCAACAATGAGCAGTTCTTC. Translated: CSPSQTSGANNEQFF. The chain is built from TRBV20-1 and TRBJ2-1; TRBD2 matches at 11 bases. CDR3 size: 15 residues. CDR1 and CDR2 (germline): DFQATT, SNEGSKA (reference sequence). Germline trimming cut 8 bases from V and 5 bases from J; bases unmatched to any gene: 11.

This clonotype was recorded at least ten times. The V gene is TRBV7-9, the J gene TRBJ2-5; D uncertain. Germline CDR1 SEHNR, CDR2 FQNEAQ (reference sequence). CDR3 length: 14 residues. V was clipped by 5 bases and J by 1 base, with 11 bases between them. The CDR3 here is CASSPSRAQETQYF. The CDR3 DNA reads TGTGCCAGCAGCCCTAGTAGAGCCCAAGAGACCCAGTACTTC.

Concerning this clonotype: An end of the junction differs from the germline gene, which may be a read error. The chain combines TRBV12-3 or TRBV12-4 with TRBJ2-1, with D perhaps being TRBD1 or TRBD2 (6 bases each). The CDR3 loop spans 13 amino acids. The CDR3, as DNA: TGTGCGAGCAAGTCGGGGGCTCTTCCTGAGCAGTTCTTC. Translated, it gives CASKSGALPEQFF.

This clonotype was found many times. In DNA form, the CDR3 reads TGCGCCAGCAGCTTGCTCCAAGCGGGGGGGCCCGATGAGCAGTTCTTC. Its protein is CASSLLQAGGPDEQFF. The V call is TRBV5-1, the J call TRBJ2-1; 10 bases agree with TRBD2. The CDR3 runs to 16 residues. Losses at the gene ends were 1 base for V and 8 bases for J; bases not matched to a gene: 9. Looked up from germline, CDR1 is SGHRS and CDR2 is YFSETQ. The entire variable domain, with the rest obtained from reference TRBV5-1 and TRBJ2-1, is as follows: KAGVTQTPRYLIKTRGQQVTLSCSPISGHRSVSWYQQTPGQGLQFLFEYFSETQRNKGNFPGRFSGRQFSNSRSEMNVSTLELGDSALYLCASSLLQAGGPDEQFFGPGTRLTVL.

In this sample, this clonotype turned up many times. The chain carries TRBV19 and TRBJ2-3; 9 bases align to TRBD1. The J segment lost 2 bases and the V segment lost 5 bases, leaving 14 bases of the junction unmatched. The CDR3 loop spans 18 amino acids. Germline V gene lookup returns CDR1 LNHDA and CDR2 SQIVND (reference sequence). The CDR3, as DNA: TGTGCCAGTAGTCCCGACACGGGACAGGGAGGTGACACAGATACGCAGTATTTT. It codes for CASSPDTGQGGDTDTQYF.

This clonotype was seen repeatedly, ten times or more. The rearrangement links TRBV5-1 to TRBJ2-5; D is unclear. Germline V gene lookup returns CDR1 SGHRS and CDR2 YFSETQ. This CDR3 is 14 amino acids long. The V and J ends lost 4 bases and 0 bases respectively, with 10 bases between them. CDR3 region: CASSEPPNQETQYF. The CDR3 DNA follows: TGCGCCAGCAGCGAACCACCCAACCAAGAGACCCAGTACTTC.

Turning to this clonotype: The junction and the germline gene differ at one end; a read error may be behind it. The chain joins TRBV11-3 to TRBJ2-5; D is ambiguous. This CDR3 has 12 amino acids. CDR1 and CDR2 from the germline V gene are SGHNT and YENEEA. CDR3 in amino acids: CDSSLEGETQYF. The DNA of the CDR3 is TGTGACAGCAGCTTAGAAGGAGAGACCCAGTACTTC.

This clonotype showed up many times. The genes are TRBV20-1 and TRBJ2-5, with 11 bases identical to TRBD1. Unmatched junction bases numbered 3, after V lost 4 bases and J lost 5 bases. CDR1 is DFQATT, CDR2 SNEGSKA, per germline (reference sequence). The CDR3 spans 13 residues. CDR3: CSAMDRGLETQYF. For the CDR3, the DNA is TGCAGTGCTATGGACAGGGGGCTGGAGACCCAGTACTTC.

This clonotype was counted at least ten times. The V and J genes are TRBV5-5 and TRBJ1-5; TRBD1 agrees at 7 bases. Looked up from germline, CDR1 is SGHKS and CDR2 is YYEKEE (reference sequence). The CDR3 is 15 residues long. The ends lost 0 bases at V and 1 base at J; junction bases unmatched: 1. CDR3 nucleotides: TGTGCCAGCAGCTTGGAGGACAGGAGCAATCAGCCCCAGCATTTT. Translation: CASSLEDRSNQPQHF.

This clonotype appeared many times. The rearrangement uses TRBV7-6 and TRBJ2-7; the D gene is possibly TRBD1 (6 bases). V gave up 0 bases and J gave up 2 bases, with 11 bases separating them. The V gene's germline CDR1 is SGHVS and CDR2 FNYEAQ. The CDR3 is 15 residues long. The CDR3: CASSLAIGDTYEQYF. CDR3 nucleotides: TGTGCCAGCAGCTTAGCGATCGGGGACACCTACGAGCAGTACTTC. The full variable domain, in which reference TRBV7-6 and TRBJ2-7 provide the parts outside the CDR3, is GAGVSQSPRYKVTKRGQDVALRCDPISGHVSLYWYRQALGQGPEFLTYFNYEAQQDKSGLPNDRFSAERPEGSISTLTIQRTEQRDSAMYRCASSLAIGDTYEQYFGPGTRLTVT.

This clonotype occurred many times. CDR3 in amino acids: CASSSLTGMYEQYF. The CDR3 bases are TGTGCCAGCAGCTCGCTGACAGGGATGTACGAGCAGTACTTC. The J gene is TRBJ2-7, the V gene TRBV5-5, with TRBD1 matching over 7 bases. Losses at the gene ends were 3 bases for V and 4 bases for J; bases not matched to a gene: 7. CDR1 SGHKS and CDR2 YYEKEE come from the germline V gene (reference sequence). This CDR3 has 14 amino acids.

This clonotype was counted ten times or more. This sequence joins TRBV7-9 and TRBJ1-4; no firm D call. CDR3 length: 17 amino acids. Trimming took off 5 bases at V and 3 bases at J, with 19 bases between the two ends. Per germline, CDR1 SEHNR and CDR2 FQNEAQ (reference sequence). CDR3 region: CASSPTPLPGANEKLFF. The DNA for the CDR3 is TGTGCCAGCAGCCCGACCCCCCTCCCAGGAGCTAATGAAAAACTGTTTTTT.

The table lists this clonotype with many counts. The V and J genes are TRBV6-5 and TRBJ1-1; 7 positions agree with TRBD1. The junction had 8 bases not matched to a gene; V was cut back by 5 bases and J by 2 bases. The CDR3 totals 15 residues. CDR1 and CDR2 (germline): MNHEY, SVGAGI. The CDR3 DNA is TGTGCCAGCAGTACCGGACAGGCGAGAAACACTGAAGCTTTCTTT. Its protein is CASSTGQARNTEAFF.

This clonotype was seen many times. The chain couples TRBV12-3 or TRBV12-4 to TRBJ1-2, with D possibly TRBD1 on 6 matching bases. V lost 5 bases and J lost 2, with 12 bases in between. The CDR3 consists of 14 residues. The CDR3 DNA reads TGTGCCAGCAGTCGACAGGAGCGAAACTATGGCTACACCTTC. Translating gives CASSRQERNYGYTF.

This clonotype was found many times. This chain uses TRBV28 with TRBJ1-1; D gene ambiguous. The germline V gene encodes CDR1 MDHEN and CDR2 SYDVKM. V was trimmed by 8 bases and J by 3 bases, leaving 16 bases between them. The CDR3 spans 14 residues. The CDR3 DNA follows: TGTGCCAGCCAACTCATAAGGAGGGACACTGAAGCTTTCTTT. It yields the protein CASQLIRRDTEAFF. Filled out from reference TRBV28 and TRBJ1-1, the complete variable domain reads DVKVTQSSRYLVKRTGEKVFLECVQDMDHENMFWYRQDPGLGLRLIYFSYDVKMKEKGDIPEGYSVSREKKERFSLILESASTNQTSMYLCASQLIRRDTEAFFGQGTRLTVV.

This clonotype has ten or more counts. The V call is TRBV27, the J call TRBJ2-7; tentatively, D is TRBD1 (7 bases). With 2 bases removed from V and 4 bases from J, the gap between germline ends came to 12 bases. CDR1 MNHEY and CDR2 SMNVEV come from the germline V gene (reference sequence). The CDR3 runs to 14 residues. The CDR3 reads CASSLTGEVYEQYF. CDR3 coding DNA: TGTGCCAGCAGTTTAACAGGGGAGGTTTACGAGCAGTACTTC.

Many counts were recorded for this clonotype. This rearrangement joins TRBV7-9 to TRBJ1-2, with 12 bases matching TRBD1. The CDR3 spans 12 residues. The germline V gene encodes CDR1 SEHNR and CDR2 FQNEAQ (reference sequence). With 10 bases clipped from V and 7 bases from J, the junction kept 4 bases outside the gene matches. The CDR3 DNA follows: TGTGCCATCGGGGACAGGGGGCTTGGCTACACCTTC. It encodes CAIGDRGLGYTF.

This clonotype was found many times. The J gene is TRBJ1-1, the V gene TRBV25-1; 7 bases align to TRBD1. Germline lookup yields CDR1 MGHDK and CDR2 SYGVNS. The CDR3 extends over 15 amino acids. After removal of 1 base from V and 7 bases from J, the junction contained 9 bases not matched to a gene. CDR3 amino acids: CASSESWGGGFEAFF. The CDR3 nucleotides are TGTGCCAGCAGTGAATCCTGGGGAGGGGGCTTTGAAGCTTTCTTT.

This clonotype was seen repeatedly, ten times or more. CDR3 coding DNA: TGCACGTCGAAGCGGGGACACAATGAGCAGTTCTTC. It specifies CTSKRGHNEQFF. The rearrangement uses TRBV20-1 and TRBJ2-1; the match to TRBD2 covers 7 bases. Germline CDR1 is DFQATT and CDR2 is SNEGSKA (reference sequence). The CDR3 runs to 12 residues.

This clonotype was observed at least ten times. The chain has TRBV5-1 and TRBJ1-5; 7 positions agree with TRBD1. Per the germline V gene, CDR1 is SGHRS and CDR2 is YFSETQ. V lost 4 bases, J lost 4 bases, and 17 bases stayed unmatched. CDR3 length: 18 amino acids. The DNA for the CDR3 is TGCGCCAGCAGCCCCTCCATAACAGGGGCGGAATCAAATCAGCCCCAGCATTTT. It specifies CASSPSITGAESNQPQHF.

This clonotype was picked up many times. This sequence joins TRBV12-3 or TRBV12-4 and TRBJ2-7, with 12 bases fitting TRBD2. Germline trimming cut 5 bases from V and 6 bases from J; bases unmatched to any gene: 8. There are 15 residues in the CDR3. CDR3 DNA: TGTGCCAGCAGTGCTAGCGGGGGGGCGGTTAGCGAGCAGTACTTC. Protein sequence: CASSASGGAVSEQYF.

This clonotype was counted many times. The chain joins TRBV29-1 to TRBJ2-5, with D perhaps matching TRBD2 (6 bases). There are 15 residues in the CDR3. V was clipped by 2 bases and J by 2 bases, with 15 bases between them. CDR1 is SQVTM and CDR2 is ANQGSEA in the germline V gene. The CDR3 here is CSVEPGAGRQETQYF. CDR3 nucleotide sequence: TGCAGCGTTGAACCCGGGGCGGGACGTCAAGAGACCCAGTACTTC.

This clonotype was recorded many times. The chain carries TRBV10-2 and TRBJ2-1, with TRBD2 identical over 8 bases. This CDR3 is 15 amino acids long. V was clipped by 7 bases and J by 2 bases; unmatched bases: 7. CDR1 and CDR2 from the germline V gene are WSHSY and SAAADI. The CDR3 DNA is TGCGCCAGCACTCTCGGGGGGGCCCCCTACAATGAGCAGTTCTTC. Translation: CASTLGGAPYNEQFF.

Ten or more counts support this clonotype. The V gene is TRBV10-3, the J gene TRBJ2-5, with 8 positions matching TRBD2. The V gene end was trimmed by 6 bases and the J gene end by 2 bases; junction bases not matched to a gene: 8. In germline, CDR1 is ENHRY, CDR2 SYGVKD. The CDR3 contains 15 residues. CDR3 protein: CAISLSGGVQETQYF. As DNA, the CDR3 is TGTGCCATCAGCCTTTCCGGGGGGGTTCAAGAGACCCAGTACTTC.